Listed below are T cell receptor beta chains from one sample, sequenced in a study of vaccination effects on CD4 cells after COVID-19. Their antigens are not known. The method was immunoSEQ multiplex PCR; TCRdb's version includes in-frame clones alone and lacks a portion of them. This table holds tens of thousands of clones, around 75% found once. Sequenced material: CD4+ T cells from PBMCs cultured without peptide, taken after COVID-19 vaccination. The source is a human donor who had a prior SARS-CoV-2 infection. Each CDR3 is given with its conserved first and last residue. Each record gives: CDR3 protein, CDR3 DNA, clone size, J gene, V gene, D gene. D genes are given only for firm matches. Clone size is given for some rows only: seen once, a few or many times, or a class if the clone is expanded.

CDR3aa: CASSFEGLDTEAFF
CDR3nt: TGTGCCAGCAGTTTTGAGGGGTTGGACACTGAAGCTTTCTTT
abundance: NA
j_gene: TRBJ1-1
v_gene: TRBV28
d_gene: NA

CDR3aa: CLTGDDNYGYTF
CDR3nt: TGCCTTACGGGGGACGATAACTATGGCTACACCTTC
abundance: NA
j_gene: TRBJ1-2
v_gene: TRBV29-1
d_gene: NA

CDR3aa: CASSQYSLTDNYGYTF
CDR3nt: TGTGCCAGCAGCCAATATAGCCTCACCGATAACTATGGCTACACCTTC
abundance: NA
j_gene: TRBJ1-2
v_gene: TRBV3-1/TRBV3-2
d_gene: NA

CDR3aa: CASSGQGDTDTQYF
CDR3nt: TGCGCCAGCAGCGGACAGGGGGACACAGATACGCAGTATTTT
abundance: once
j_gene: TRBJ2-3
v_gene: TRBV5-1
d_gene: TRBD1

CDR3aa: CASSERWGLGNQPQHF
CDR3nt: TGTGCCAGCAGTGAACGCTGGGGTTTAGGAAATCAGCCCCAGCATTTT
abundance: NA
j_gene: TRBJ1-5
v_gene: TRBV2
d_gene: NA

CDR3aa: CASSQGPFGSPLHF
CDR3nt: TGCGCCAGCAGCCAAGGACCGTTTGGTTCACCCCTCCACTTT
abundance: NA
j_gene: TRBJ1-6
v_gene: TRBV4-3
d_gene: NA

CDR3aa: CASSDNARTHRELFF
CDR3nt: TGTGCCAGCAGTGATAATGCTAGAACCCACCGGGAGCTGTTTTTT
abundance: once
j_gene: TRBJ2-2
v_gene: TRBV9
d_gene: NA

CDR3aa: CASSYSNVYGYTF
CDR3nt: TGTGCCAGCAGTTACTCGAACGTCTATGGCTACACCTTC
abundance: NA
j_gene: TRBJ1-2
v_gene: TRBV6-5
d_gene: NA

CDR3aa: CSASPTSRPDTQYF
CDR3nt: TGCAGTGCTAGTCCGACCAGCCGCCCAGATACGCAGTATTTT
abundance: once
j_gene: TRBJ2-3
v_gene: TRBV20-1
d_gene: NA

CDR3aa: CASSLDGTGTLEQYF
CDR3nt: TGCGCCAGCAGCTTAGACGGGACAGGCACTTTGGAGCAGTACTTC
abundance: NA
j_gene: TRBJ2-7
v_gene: TRBV5-1
d_gene: TRBD1

CDR3aa: CASSHGGTANTEAFF
CDR3nt: TGTGCCAGCTCACACGGTGGGACAGCGAACACTGAAGCTTTCTTT
abundance: NA
j_gene: TRBJ1-1
v_gene: TRBV18
d_gene: TRBD1

CDR3aa: CASSKRAPHGYTF
CDR3nt: TGTGCCAGTAGTAAAAGGGCTCCCCATGGCTACACCTTC
abundance: once
j_gene: TRBJ1-2
v_gene: TRBV19
d_gene: NA

CDR3aa: CASSFFGESYNEQFF
CDR3nt: TGTGCCAGCAGTTTCTTCGGAGAGTCGTACAATGAGCAGTTCTTC
abundance: NA
j_gene: TRBJ2-1
v_gene: TRBV28
d_gene: NA

CDR3aa: CATSSGLAGLDEQFF
CDR3nt: TGTGCCACCAGCTCGGGACTAGCGGGACTCGATGAGCAGTTCTTC
abundance: NA
j_gene: TRBJ2-1
v_gene: TRBV24-1
d_gene: TRBD2

CDR3aa: CASTDTQGAEAFF
CDR3nt: TGTGCCAGTACCGATACACAGGGGGCTGAAGCTTTCTTT
abundance: NA
j_gene: TRBJ1-1
v_gene: TRBV19
d_gene: TRBD1

CDR3aa: CASSSFEGRETQYF
CDR3nt: TGTGCCAGCAGCTCGTTTGAGGGGAGGGAGACCCAGTACTTC
abundance: once
j_gene: TRBJ2-5
v_gene: TRBV7-2
d_gene: NA

CDR3aa: CASSLISTGDTQYF
CDR3nt: TGTGCCAGCAGCTTAATTTCTACTGGAGATACGCAGTATTTT
abundance: NA
j_gene: TRBJ2-3
v_gene: TRBV7-9
d_gene: NA

CDR3aa: CASSRSASTGELFF
CDR3nt: TGTGCCAGCAGCCGGTCAGCGTCTACTGGGGAGCTGTTTTTT
abundance: NA
j_gene: TRBJ2-2
v_gene: TRBV5-4
d_gene: NA

CDR3aa: CASGAGGFGQPQHF
CDR3nt: TGTGCTAGTGGTGCAGGGGGATTTGGTCAGCCCCAGCATTTT
abundance: NA
j_gene: TRBJ1-5
v_gene: TRBV12-5
d_gene: TRBD1

CDR3aa: CSVVETGGAETQYF
CDR3nt: TGCAGCGTTGTCGAAACAGGGGGCGCGGAGACCCAGTACTTC
abundance: NA
j_gene: TRBJ2-5
v_gene: TRBV29-1
d_gene: TRBD1

CDR3aa: CAISESRVAAYNEQFF
CDR3nt: TGTGCCATCAGTGAGTCGAGGGTAGCGGCCTACAATGAGCAGTTCTTC
abundance: NA
j_gene: TRBJ2-1
v_gene: TRBV10-3
d_gene: NA

CDR3aa: CASSHAGQGNGYTF
CDR3nt: TGTGCCAGCAGCCACGCCGGACAGGGCAATGGCTACACCTTC
abundance: NA
j_gene: TRBJ1-2
v_gene: TRBV4-2
d_gene: TRBD1

CDR3aa: CASSRFMSTSAYEQYF
CDR3nt: TGTGCCAGCAGCCGTTTTATGTCCACCTCGGCCTACGAGCAGTACTTC
abundance: once
j_gene: TRBJ2-7
v_gene: TRBV3-1/TRBV3-2
d_gene: NA

CDR3aa: CSVELRTQETQYF
CDR3nt: TGCAGCGTTGAGTTACGAACCCAAGAGACCCAGTACTTC
abundance: few
j_gene: TRBJ2-5
v_gene: TRBV29-1
d_gene: NA

CDR3aa: CASSLGDSFQETQYF
CDR3nt: TGTGCCAGCAGCTTAGGCGACAGCTTCCAAGAGACCCAGTACTTC
abundance: NA
j_gene: TRBJ2-5
v_gene: TRBV11-2
d_gene: NA

CDR3aa: CASSANYRGGPNNEQFF
CDR3nt: TGTGCCAGCAGCGCAAACTATCGGGGGGGCCCGAACAATGAGCAGTTCTTC
abundance: NA
j_gene: TRBJ2-1
v_gene: TRBV9
d_gene: TRBD2

CDR3aa: CASSLPGGETQYF
CDR3nt: TGCGCCAGCAGCCTCCCGGGCGGGGAGACCCAGTACTTC
abundance: few
j_gene: TRBJ2-5
v_gene: TRBV5-1
d_gene: NA

CDR3aa: CASSQDGGRGNEQFF
CDR3nt: TGTGCCAGCAGCCAGGATGGAGGGCGAGGCAATGAGCAGTTCTTC
abundance: NA
j_gene: TRBJ2-1
v_gene: TRBV11-3
d_gene: NA

CDR3aa: CASSQDILATGELFF
CDR3nt: TGTGCCAGCAGCCAAGATATCTTGGCCACCGGGGAGCTGTTTTTT
abundance: NA
j_gene: TRBJ2-2
v_gene: TRBV14
d_gene: NA

CDR3aa: CASSMGLAAYEQYF
CDR3nt: TGTGCCAGCAGCATGGGACTAGCGGCCTACGAGCAGTACTTC
abundance: NA
j_gene: TRBJ2-7
v_gene: TRBV5-6
d_gene: TRBD2

CDR3aa: CASLGYNEQFF
CDR3nt: TGTGCCAGCCTTGGGTACAATGAGCAGTTCTTC
abundance: NA
j_gene: TRBJ2-1
v_gene: TRBV11-1
d_gene: NA

CDR3aa: CASSFQANTEAFF
CDR3nt: TGTGCCAGCAGCTTTCAGGCGAACACTGAAGCTTTCTTT
abundance: NA
j_gene: TRBJ1-1
v_gene: TRBV11-1
d_gene: NA

CDR3aa: CASRQDSTDSPLHF
CDR3nt: TGCGCCAGCCGACAGGACAGTACGGATTCACCCCTCCACTTT
abundance: NA
j_gene: TRBJ1-6
v_gene: TRBV5-1
d_gene: NA

CDR3aa: CASSDKSEQFF
CDR3nt: TGTGCCAGCAGTGATAAGTCTGAGCAGTTCTTC
abundance: NA
j_gene: TRBJ2-1
v_gene: TRBV2
d_gene: NA

CDR3aa: CASRLSGIAGEQYF
CDR3nt: TGTGCCAGCAGACTTAGCGGGATCGCAGGCGAGCAGTACTTC
abundance: NA
j_gene: TRBJ2-7
v_gene: TRBV28
d_gene: TRBD2

CDR3aa: CASSVASGTYNEQFF
CDR3nt: TGTGCCAGCAGCGTAGCTTCAGGAACCTACAATGAGCAGTTCTTC
abundance: NA
j_gene: TRBJ2-1
v_gene: TRBV9
d_gene: NA

CDR3aa: CASSYERLGLEFMAKNIQYF
CDR3nt: TGTGCCAGCAGTTACGAACGATTGGGACTAGAGTTTATGGCCAAAAACATTCAGTACTTC
abundance: NA
j_gene: TRBJ2-4
v_gene: TRBV6-2/TRBV6-3
d_gene: TRBD2

CDR3aa: CASSSTSVQETQYF
CDR3nt: TGTGCCAGCAGCTCGACTAGCGTACAAGAGACCCAGTACTTC
abundance: NA
j_gene: TRBJ2-5
v_gene: TRBV11-2
d_gene: TRBD2

CDR3aa: CASTSAQLNIQYF
CDR3nt: TGTGCCAGCACCTCGGCGCAGTTAAACATTCAGTACTTC
abundance: NA
j_gene: TRBJ2-4
v_gene: TRBV2
d_gene: NA

CDR3aa: CASSPTSGPSTDTQYF
CDR3nt: TGTGCCAGCAGCCCGACTAGCGGCCCTAGCACAGATACGCAGTATTTT
abundance: few
j_gene: TRBJ2-3
v_gene: TRBV5-4
d_gene: TRBD2